The present entry profiles one T cell receptor (beta chain) with its context. The data stem from a study of T cells in Graves' hyperthyroidism and ophthalmopathy. Trimming pared 6 bases from V and 2 bases from J, leaving 13 bases between. CDR1 is PRHDT and CDR2 is FYEKMQ in the germline V gene (reference sequence). The CDR3 runs 14 residues. Amplified TCR beta CDR3 regions derived from RNA transcripts. Initially, a first-round RT-PCR of the TCR CDR3 employed the HTBI primer set. One entry per CDR3 protein results from TCRdb running MiXCR on the multiplex PCR reads. The sample lists a few hundred thousand distinct CDR3 sequences, about 13% occurring once.

The source material was blood. This TCR was recovered from a woman aged 18-29 years with Graves' hyperthyroidism. The J gene is TRBJ1-1, the V gene TRBV13, with a weak D call TRBD1 (6 bases). As DNA, the CDR3 is TGTGCCAGCAGGGGACCGACAGGAAACACTGAAGCTTTCTTT. It encodes CASRGPTGNTEAFF.